This T cell receptor (beta chain) was identified in a study of neurological immune-mediated disorders. CDR3 length: 14 residues. The germline gives CDR1 SQVTM, CDR2 ANQGSEA. Unmatched junction bases numbered 9, after V lost 6 bases and J lost 4 bases. 5'RACE with 10-nucleotide random UMIs produced the cDNA. Every sequencing run produced over 170 million TCR-beta sequences that came from 15-18 subjects. Using its own MiXCR run on the 5' RACE reads, TCRdb lists one record per CDR3 protein. In the table there are tens of thousands of distinct CDR3 sequences, approximately 25% of which are singletons. Time point noted: technical triplicate 2. The unsorted libraries were generated from a total of 2 million PBMCs, which had been stored in RNAlater at -80 C. At least ten counts were recorded for this clonotype. The antigen remains unidentified. Regarding the study as a whole: Across subjects, expanded clones had no CDR3 amino acid sequences in common, pointing to private repertoires in all groups.

The receptor's source is a man in his fifties or sixties with HTLV-1-associated myelopathy (HAM/TSP). The gene calls are TRBV29-1 and TRBJ1-1; 9 bases map to TRBD1. Material for sequencing was PBMCs. The CDR3 coding sequence is TGCAGCGTCAAGGAGGGGACAGGGTGCACTGAAGCTTTCTTT. Translated, it gives CSVKEGTGCTEAFF.